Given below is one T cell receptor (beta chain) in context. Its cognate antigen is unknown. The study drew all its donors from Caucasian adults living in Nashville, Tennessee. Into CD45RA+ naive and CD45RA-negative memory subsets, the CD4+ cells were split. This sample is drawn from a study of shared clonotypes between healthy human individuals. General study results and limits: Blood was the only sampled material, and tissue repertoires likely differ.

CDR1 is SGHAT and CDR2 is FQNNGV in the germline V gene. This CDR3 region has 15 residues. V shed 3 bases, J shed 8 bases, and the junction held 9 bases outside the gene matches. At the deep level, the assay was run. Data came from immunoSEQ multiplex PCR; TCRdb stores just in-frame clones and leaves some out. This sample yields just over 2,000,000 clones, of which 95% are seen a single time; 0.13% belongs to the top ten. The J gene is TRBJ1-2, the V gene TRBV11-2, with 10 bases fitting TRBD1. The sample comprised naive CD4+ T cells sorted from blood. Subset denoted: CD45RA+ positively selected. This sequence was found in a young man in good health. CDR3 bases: TGTGCCAGCAGCTTGACAGGGGGCTTTAGTTTGGGCTACACCTTC. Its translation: CASSLTGGFSLGYTF.